Detailed here is one T cell receptor (beta chain). Antigen: not known. The data were taken from a study of vaccination effects on CD4 cells after COVID-19. Trimming removed 0 bases from V and 2 bases from J; junction bases left unmatched: 0. CDR3 size: 15 residues. Germline values: CDR1 MRHNA, CDR2 SNTAGT. Antigen-specific CD4+ T cells were first expanded with viral peptide pools by the ViraFEST assay and only then sequenced. Culturing for about 10 days preceded CD4+ T cell isolation. Nucleocapsid antibody tests were negative, and the vaccine recipients had no prior SARS-CoV-2 infection. Half the medium was swapped for IL-2 medium on days 3 and 7. TCRdb keeps only in-frame clones here, not all; method: immunoSEQ multiplex PCR. Among roughly 25,000 clones listed, approximately 70% were seen once.

The V call is TRBV6-4, the J call TRBJ2-3, with 9 bases matching TRBD1. Sequences were derived from CD4+ T cells from PBMCs cultured with SARS-CoV-2 spike peptides, sampled before COVID-19 vaccination. The TCR was taken from a human donor who received a COVID-19 vaccine. CDR3 sequence: CASSDSQGATDTQYF. CDR3 bases: TGTGCCAGCAGTGACTCACAGGGGGCCACAGATACGCAGTATTTT.